The 2 T cell receptor beta chains reported below all come from one sample, sequenced in a study of identical twins. Using its own MiXCR run on the 5' RACE reads, TCRdb lists one record per CDR3 protein. This table holds roughly 700,000 distinct CDR3 sequences, over 8.5% found once. Another study also made use of these data, one on yellow fever vaccine responses in identical twins.

Sequenced material: PBMCs. These receptor sequences come from a woman aged 18-35 years in good health.

This chain connects TRBV4-1 to TRBJ2-5; D is uncertain. The V end was cut by 1 base, the J end by 2 bases, with 14 bases between. Germline V gene sequence: CDR1 MGHRA, CDR2 YSYEKL. CDR3 size: 16 residues. The CDR3 DNA sequence: TGCGCCAGCAGCCAAGTGGTACAGCGTCCACAAGAGACCCAGTACTTC. The encoded protein is CASSQVVQRPQETQYF.

The chain carries TRBV7-2 and TRBJ2-7; perhaps TRBD2 as D (5 bases). The ends were cut back, 5 bases at V and 4 bases at J, with 9 bases in the middle. This CDR3 contains 12 residues. The germline V gene encodes CDR1 SGHTA and CDR2 FQGNSA. Written as DNA, the CDR3 is TGTGCCAGCAGCATCGGGGTGTACGAGCAGTACTTC. Residues: CASSIGVYEQYF.